The TCR beta chain described here comes from a study of blood T cell repertoires in COVID-19. TCRdb's table, derived via immunoSEQ multiplex PCR, lists solely in-frame clones and lacks some. Found here are 200,000 to 250,000 clones, about 90% of them singletons; the top ten hold around 1.8%. Recruitment covered roughly 22 US areas and drew participants whose ages spanned roughly 18 to 100 years. This receptor was taken from a woman in her late teens or twenties who had recovered from COVID-19. Material for sequencing was PBMCs or T cells enriched from blood (not recorded which).

The CDR3 sequence is CASRPPGDRGTYEQYF. The CDR3 nucleotides read TGTGCCAGCAGGCCCCCCGGGGACAGGGGGACCTACGAGCAGTACTTC. This sequence joins TRBV27 and TRBJ2-7; TRBD1 agrees at 11 bases. With 6 bases clipped from V and 2 bases from J, the junction kept 9 bases outside the gene matches. The CDR3 has 16 residues. The germline V gene has CDR1 MNHEY and CDR2 SMNVEV (reference sequence).